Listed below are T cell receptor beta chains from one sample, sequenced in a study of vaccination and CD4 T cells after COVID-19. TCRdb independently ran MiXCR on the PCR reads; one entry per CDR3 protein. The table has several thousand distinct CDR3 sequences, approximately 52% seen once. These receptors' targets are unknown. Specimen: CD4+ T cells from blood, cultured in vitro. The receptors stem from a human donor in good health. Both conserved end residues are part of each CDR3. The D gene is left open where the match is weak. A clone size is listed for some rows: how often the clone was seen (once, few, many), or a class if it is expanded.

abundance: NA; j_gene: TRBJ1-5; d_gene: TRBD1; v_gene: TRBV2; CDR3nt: TGTGCCACCACCCGGGACAGGGGGATTCAGCCCCAGCATTTT; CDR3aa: CATTRDRGIQPQHF
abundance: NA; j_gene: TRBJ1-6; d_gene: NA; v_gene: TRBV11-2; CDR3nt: TGTGCCAGCAGCTTACTAGGGTCGAGTTCACCCCTCCACTTT; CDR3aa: CASSLLGSSSPLHF
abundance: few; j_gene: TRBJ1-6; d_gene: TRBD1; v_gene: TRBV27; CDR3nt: TGTGCCAGCAGCCTACAGGGGGCATCCTATAATTCACCCCTCCACTTT; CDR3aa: CASSLQGASYNSPLHF
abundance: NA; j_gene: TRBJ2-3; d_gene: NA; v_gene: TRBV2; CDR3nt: TGTGCCAGCACTGGGGGCGCTAGCACAGATACGCAGTATTTT; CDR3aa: CASTGGASTDTQYF
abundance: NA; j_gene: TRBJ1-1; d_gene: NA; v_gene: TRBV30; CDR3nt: TGTGCCTGGATGTTGGCAGGGGCCCGGGAAGCTTTCTTT; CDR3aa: CAWMLAGAREAFF
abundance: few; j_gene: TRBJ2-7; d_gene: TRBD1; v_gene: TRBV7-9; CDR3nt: TGTGCCAGCAGCTTAGGGTTGGGACAGGGTCGTGGGCAGTACTTC; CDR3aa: CASSLGLGQGRGQYF
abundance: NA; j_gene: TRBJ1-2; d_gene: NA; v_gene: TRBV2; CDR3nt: TGTGCCAGCAGCGAGATAGGGGCGAGCTATGGCTACACCTTC; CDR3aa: CASSEIGASYGYTF
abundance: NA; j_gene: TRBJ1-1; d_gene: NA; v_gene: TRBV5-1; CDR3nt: TGCGCCAGCAGCCCGCACACAGGGACCACTGAAGCTTTCTTT; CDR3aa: CASSPHTGTTEAFF
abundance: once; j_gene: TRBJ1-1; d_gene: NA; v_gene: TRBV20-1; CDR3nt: TGCAGTGCGGTAGACCGGAACCCTGAAGCTTTCTTT; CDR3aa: CSAVDRNPEAFF
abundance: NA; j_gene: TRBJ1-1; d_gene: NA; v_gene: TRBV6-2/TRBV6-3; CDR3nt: TGTGCCAGCAGTTACCTCAGGAACACTGAAGCTTTCTTT; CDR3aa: CASSYLRNTEAFF
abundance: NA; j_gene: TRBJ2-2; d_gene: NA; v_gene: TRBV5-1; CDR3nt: TGCGCCAGCAGCTTGGAGGCAGGACCGAACACCGGGGAGCTGTTTTTT; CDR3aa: CASSLEAGPNTGELFF
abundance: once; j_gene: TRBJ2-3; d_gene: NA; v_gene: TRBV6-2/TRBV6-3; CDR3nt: TGTGCCAGCAGTCTATATCAGCCTTCAGATACGCAGTATTTT; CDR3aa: CASSLYQPSDTQYF
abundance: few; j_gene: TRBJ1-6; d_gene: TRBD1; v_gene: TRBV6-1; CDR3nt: TGTGCCAGCAGGAGACAGGGAGTGGGTTCACCCCTCCACTTT; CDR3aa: CASRRQGVGSPLHF
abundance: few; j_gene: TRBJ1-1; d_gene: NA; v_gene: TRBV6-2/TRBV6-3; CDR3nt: TGTGCCAGCAGCCGCCCGGGCAGGGTGGATTACACTGAAGCTTTCTTT; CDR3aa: CASSRPGRVDYTEAFF
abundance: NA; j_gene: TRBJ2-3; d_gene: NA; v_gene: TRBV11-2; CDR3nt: TGTGCCAGCAGCTTAGATCGGGGCAGCTTCCTTAGCACAGATACGCAGTATTTT; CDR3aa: CASSLDRGSFLSTDTQYF
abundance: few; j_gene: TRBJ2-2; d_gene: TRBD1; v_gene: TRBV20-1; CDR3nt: TGCAGTGCCCGGATGGGCAGGGGGTACGGGGAGCTGTTTTTT; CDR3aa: CSARMGRGYGELFF
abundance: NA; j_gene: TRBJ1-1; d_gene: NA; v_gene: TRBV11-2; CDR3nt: TGTGCCAGCAGACGCTTAAGGGCGGGGATTAACTCTGAAGCTTTCTTT; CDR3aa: CASRRLRAGINSEAFF
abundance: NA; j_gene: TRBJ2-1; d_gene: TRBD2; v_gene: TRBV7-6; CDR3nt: TGTGCCAGCAGCCACCGGATGGAGCGGGGGTATGAGCAGTTCTTC; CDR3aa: CASSHRMERGYEQFF
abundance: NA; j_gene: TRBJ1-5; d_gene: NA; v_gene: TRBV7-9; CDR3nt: TGTGCCAGCAGCACCCCGCCGGACCAGCCCCAGCATTTT; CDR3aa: CASSTPPDQPQHF
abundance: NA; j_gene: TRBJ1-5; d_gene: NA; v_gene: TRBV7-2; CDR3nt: TGTGCCAGCAGCTTAACACAGCTCAATCAGCCCCAGCATTTT; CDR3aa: CASSLTQLNQPQHF
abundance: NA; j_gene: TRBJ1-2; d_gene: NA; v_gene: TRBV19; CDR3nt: TGTGCCAGTAGTATAAAACTAATGACACCGAACTATGGCTACACCTTC; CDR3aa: CASSIKLMTPNYGYTF
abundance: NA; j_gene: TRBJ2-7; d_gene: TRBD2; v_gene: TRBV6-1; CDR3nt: TGTGCCAGCAGCCGGACTAGCGGGACCGTCTACGAGCAGTACTTC; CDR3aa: CASSRTSGTVYEQYF
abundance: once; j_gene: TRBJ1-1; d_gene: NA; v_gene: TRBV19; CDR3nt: TGTGCCAGTATGGGGACTGAAGCTTTCTTT; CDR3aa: CASMGTEAFF
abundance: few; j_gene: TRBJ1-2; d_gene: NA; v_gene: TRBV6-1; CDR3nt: TGTGCCAGCAGTGCAACAGGGCCGAAAGCCTATGGCTACACCTTC; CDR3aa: CASSATGPKAYGYTF
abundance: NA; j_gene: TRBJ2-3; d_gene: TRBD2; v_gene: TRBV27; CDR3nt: TGTGCCACGCTTACAGCGGGGGCAGATACGCAGTATTTT; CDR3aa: CATLTAGADTQYF
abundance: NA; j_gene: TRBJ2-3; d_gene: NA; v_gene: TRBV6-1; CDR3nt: TGTGCCAGCAGTGACCAGGGCACCAACACAGATACGCAGTATTTT; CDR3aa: CASSDQGTNTDTQYF
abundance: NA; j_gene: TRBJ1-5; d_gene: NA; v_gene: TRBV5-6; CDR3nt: TGTGCCAGCAGCGCCCGGGTTCATCCCCAGCATTTT; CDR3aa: CASSARVHPQHF
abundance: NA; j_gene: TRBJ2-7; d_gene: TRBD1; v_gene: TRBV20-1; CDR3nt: TGCAGTGCTAGTAGCCGGGACAGGGCCTCCTACGAGCAGTACTTC; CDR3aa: CSASSRDRASYEQYF
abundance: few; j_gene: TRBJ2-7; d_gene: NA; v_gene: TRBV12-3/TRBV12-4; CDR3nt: TGTGCCAGCCGGGGGGCCCGCTCCCCCGAGCAGTACTTC; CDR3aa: CASRGARSPEQYF
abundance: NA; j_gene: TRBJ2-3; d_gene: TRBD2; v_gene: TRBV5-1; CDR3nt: TGCGCCAGCAGCCCCTGGGGGGGTAGCGGGGCTAGCACAGATACGCAGTATTTT; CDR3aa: CASSPWGGSGASTDTQYF
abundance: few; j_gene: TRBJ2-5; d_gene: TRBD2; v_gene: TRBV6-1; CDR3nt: TGTGCCAGCAGCTCTCTAGCGGGTACCCGGGGGGCCCAGTACTTC; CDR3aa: CASSSLAGTRGAQYF
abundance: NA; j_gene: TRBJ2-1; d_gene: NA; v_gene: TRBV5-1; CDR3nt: TGCGCCAGCAGCTTGGCAACGCACGTTCACAGGGGAGGCAATGAGCAGTTCTTC; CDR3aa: CASSLATHVHRGGNEQFF
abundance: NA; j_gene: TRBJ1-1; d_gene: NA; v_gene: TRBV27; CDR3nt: TGTGCCAGCCAGAGCGAGCAACCTAACACTGAAGCTTTCTTT; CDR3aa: CASQSEQPNTEAFF
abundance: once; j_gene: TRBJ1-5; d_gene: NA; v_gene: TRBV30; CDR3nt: TGTGCCTGGAGTGTACGGGGGGCAAGCAATCAGCCCCAGCATTTT; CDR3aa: CAWSVRGASNQPQHF
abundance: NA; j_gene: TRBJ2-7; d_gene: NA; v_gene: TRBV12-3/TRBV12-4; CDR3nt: TGTGCCAGCAGTGGACTCGCCTACGAGCAGTACTTC; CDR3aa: CASSGLAYEQYF
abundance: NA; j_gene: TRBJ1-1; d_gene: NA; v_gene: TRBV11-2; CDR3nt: TGTGCCAGCAGCTTAGACAGGGACACTGAAGCTTTCTTT; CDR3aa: CASSLDRDTEAFF
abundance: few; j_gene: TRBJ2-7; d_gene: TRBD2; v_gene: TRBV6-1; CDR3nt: TGTGCCAGCAGTGATCGGACTAGCGGGGGACCGGGGGAGCAGTACTTC; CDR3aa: CASSDRTSGGPGEQYF
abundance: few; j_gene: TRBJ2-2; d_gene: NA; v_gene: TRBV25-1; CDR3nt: TGTGCCAGCAGTGTCGGACCTAACACCGGGGAGCTGTTTTTT; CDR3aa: CASSVGPNTGELFF
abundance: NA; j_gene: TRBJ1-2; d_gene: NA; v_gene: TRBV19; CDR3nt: TGTGCCAGTATAGACACGAGGGTGAACTATGGCTACACCTTC; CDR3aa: CASIDTRVNYGYTF
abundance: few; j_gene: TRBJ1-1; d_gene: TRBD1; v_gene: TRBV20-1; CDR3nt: TGCAGTGCTAGCAAAACAGGGGTGGTCACTGAAGCTTTCTTT; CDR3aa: CSASKTGVVTEAFF
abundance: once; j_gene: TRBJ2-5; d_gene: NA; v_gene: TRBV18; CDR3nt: TGTGCCAGCTCACCCATCGGGGGGCGTAAATCGGAGACCCAGTACTTC; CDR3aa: CASSPIGGRKSETQYF
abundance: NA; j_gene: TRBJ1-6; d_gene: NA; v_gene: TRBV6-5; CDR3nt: TGTGCCAGCAGTTATCGCCAGATGAATTCACCCCTCCACTTT; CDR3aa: CASSYRQMNSPLHF
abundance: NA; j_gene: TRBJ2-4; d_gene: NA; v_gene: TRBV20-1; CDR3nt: TGCAGTGCTAGACCTACTATAGCCAAAAACATTCAGTACTTC; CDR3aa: CSARPTIAKNIQYF
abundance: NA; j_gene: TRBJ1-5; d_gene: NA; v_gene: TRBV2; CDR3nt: TGTGCCAGCAGTGAAGCGCGAGGGGAAACTCAGCCCCAGCATTTT; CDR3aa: CASSEARGETQPQHF
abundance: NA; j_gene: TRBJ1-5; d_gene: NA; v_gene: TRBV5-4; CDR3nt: TGTGCCAGCAGCCCCGGGCGGGGAGGAGATCAGCCCCAGCATTTT; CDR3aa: CASSPGRGGDQPQHF
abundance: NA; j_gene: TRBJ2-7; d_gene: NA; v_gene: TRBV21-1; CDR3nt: TGTGCCAGCGTCTCCTCGGGACAGGGGGAGCACGAGCAGTACTTC; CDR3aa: CASVSSGQGEHEQYF
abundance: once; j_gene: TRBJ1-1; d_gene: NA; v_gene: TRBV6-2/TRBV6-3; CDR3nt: TGTGCCAGCAGTTTAATCTCCGGGCCCTCGAACACTGAAGCTTTCTTT; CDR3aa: CASSLISGPSNTEAFF
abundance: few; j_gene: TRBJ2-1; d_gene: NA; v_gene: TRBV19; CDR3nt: TGTGCCAGTAGTACAGCCATCCGAGGGGAGCAGTTCTTC; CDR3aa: CASSTAIRGEQFF
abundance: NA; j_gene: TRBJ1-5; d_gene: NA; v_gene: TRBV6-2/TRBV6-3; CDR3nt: TGTGCCATCTCAGGGGATAGCAATCAGCCCCAGCATTTT; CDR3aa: CAISGDSNQPQHF
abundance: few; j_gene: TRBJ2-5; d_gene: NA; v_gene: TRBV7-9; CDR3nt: TGTGCCAGCAGCTCATCCATGGGGGGCGGGGAGACCCAGTACTTC; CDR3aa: CASSSSMGGGETQYF
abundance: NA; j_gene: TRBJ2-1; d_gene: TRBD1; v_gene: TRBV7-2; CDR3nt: TGTGCCAGCAGCTTGCCTCGACAGGGAAAAGAGCAGTTCTTC; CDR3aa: CASSLPRQGKEQFF
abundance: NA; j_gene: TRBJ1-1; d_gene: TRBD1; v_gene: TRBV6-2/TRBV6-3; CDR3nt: TGTGCCAGCAGTTACGTGAGGGACAGACCGAACACACATGCGAACACTGAAGCTTTCTTT; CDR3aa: CASSYVRDRPNTHANTEAFF
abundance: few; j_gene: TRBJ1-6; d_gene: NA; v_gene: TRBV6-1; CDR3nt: TGTGCCAGCAGGAGAGACCGAGGATGGGGACCCCTCCACTTT; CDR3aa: CASRRDRGWGPLHF
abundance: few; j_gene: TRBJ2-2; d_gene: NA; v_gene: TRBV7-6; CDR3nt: TGTGCCAGCAGCTTATCGCGGGACTCCACCGGGGAGCTGTTTTTT; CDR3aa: CASSLSRDSTGELFF
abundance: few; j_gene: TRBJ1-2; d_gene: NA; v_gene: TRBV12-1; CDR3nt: TGTGCCAGCAGCTTTGGGCAGGGGCATGGCTACACCTTC; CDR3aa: CASSFGQGHGYTF